The TCR beta chain under discussion was sequenced for a study of cytomegalovirus exposure and HLA in healthy donors. In the case of this clone: Germline and junction disagree at one end, which may indicate a read error.

CDR3 length: 15 residues. Germline CDR1 and CDR2: MNHEY and SVGAGI. The PCR made use of 60 Vbeta and 13 Jbeta primers. Method: immunoSEQ multiplex PCR; TCRdb's copy keeps in-frame clones and lacks some. The table lists more than 150,000 clones, around 80% of them singletons. Material for sequencing was PBMCs. The source is a woman younger than 35 in good health and CMV-seronegative. The chain joins TRBV6-5 to TRBJ2-1; 9 bases map to TRBD1. The chain's CDR3 is CASSYTGGDYNGQFF. The CDR3 region has the DNA TGTGCCAGCAGTTACACAGGGGGCGACTACAATGGGCAGTTCTTC.